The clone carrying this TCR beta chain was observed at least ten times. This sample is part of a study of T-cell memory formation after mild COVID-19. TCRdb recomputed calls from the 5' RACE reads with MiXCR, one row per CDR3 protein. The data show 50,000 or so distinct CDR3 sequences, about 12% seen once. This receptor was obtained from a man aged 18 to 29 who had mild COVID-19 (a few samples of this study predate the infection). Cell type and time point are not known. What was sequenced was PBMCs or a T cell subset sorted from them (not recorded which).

The DNA of the CDR3 is TGCGCCAGCCGAACGGGGGCGACGGCCCGCGAGCAGTACTTC. This encodes CASRTGATAREQYF. The chain joins TRBV5-1 to TRBJ2-7; D tentatively reads TRBD1 or TRBD2 (6 bases each). Trimming removed 7 bases from V and 6 bases from J, with 20 bases in between. The CDR3 extends over 14 amino acids. CDR1 is SGHRS and CDR2 is YFSETQ in the germline V gene.